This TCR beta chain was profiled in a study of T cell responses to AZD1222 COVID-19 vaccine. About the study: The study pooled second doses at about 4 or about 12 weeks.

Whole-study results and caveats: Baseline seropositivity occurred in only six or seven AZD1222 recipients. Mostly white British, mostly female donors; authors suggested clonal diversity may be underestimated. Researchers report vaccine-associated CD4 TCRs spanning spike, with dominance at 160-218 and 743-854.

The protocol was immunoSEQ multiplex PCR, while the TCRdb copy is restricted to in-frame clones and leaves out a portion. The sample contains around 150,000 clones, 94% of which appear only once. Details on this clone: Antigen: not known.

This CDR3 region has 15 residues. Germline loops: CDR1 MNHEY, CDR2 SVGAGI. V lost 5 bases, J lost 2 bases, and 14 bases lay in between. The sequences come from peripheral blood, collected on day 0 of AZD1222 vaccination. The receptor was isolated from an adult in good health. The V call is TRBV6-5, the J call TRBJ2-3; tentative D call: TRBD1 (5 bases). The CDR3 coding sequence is TGTGCCAGCAGTCCCCGACAGTTTGCCACAGATACGCAGTATTTT. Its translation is CASSPRQFATDTQYF.